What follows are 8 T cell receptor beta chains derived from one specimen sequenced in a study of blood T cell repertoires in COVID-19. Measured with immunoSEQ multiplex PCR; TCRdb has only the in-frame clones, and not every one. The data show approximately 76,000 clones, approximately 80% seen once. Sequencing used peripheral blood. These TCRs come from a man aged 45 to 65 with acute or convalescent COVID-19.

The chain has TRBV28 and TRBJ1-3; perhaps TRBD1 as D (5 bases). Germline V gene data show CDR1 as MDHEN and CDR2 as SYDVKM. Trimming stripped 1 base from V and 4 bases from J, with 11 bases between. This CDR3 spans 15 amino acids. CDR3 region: CASSLSAGLGNTIYF. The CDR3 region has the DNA TGTGCCAGCAGTTTATCGGCAGGGCTCGGAAACACCATATATTTT.

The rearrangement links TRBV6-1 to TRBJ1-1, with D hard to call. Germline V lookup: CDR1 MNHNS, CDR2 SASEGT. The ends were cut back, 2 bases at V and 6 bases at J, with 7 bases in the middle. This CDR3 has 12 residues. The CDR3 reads CASSETLAEAFF. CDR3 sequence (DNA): TGTGCCAGCAGTGAAACGCTAGCTGAAGCTTTCTTT.

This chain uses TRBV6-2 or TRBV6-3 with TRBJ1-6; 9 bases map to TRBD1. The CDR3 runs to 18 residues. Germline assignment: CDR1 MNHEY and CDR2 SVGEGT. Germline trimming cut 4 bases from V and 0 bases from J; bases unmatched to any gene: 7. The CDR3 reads CASSSSGTGSSYNSPLHF. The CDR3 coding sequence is TGTGCCAGCAGTTCCTCCGGGACAGGGAGCTCCTATAATTCACCCCTCCACTTT.

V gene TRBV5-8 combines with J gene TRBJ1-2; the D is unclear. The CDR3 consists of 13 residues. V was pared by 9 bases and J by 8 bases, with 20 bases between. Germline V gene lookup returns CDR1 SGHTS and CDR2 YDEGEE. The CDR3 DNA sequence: TGTGCCAAGGCAAACCGAACGCGAGGCGGCTACACCTTC. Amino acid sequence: CAKANRTRGGYTF.

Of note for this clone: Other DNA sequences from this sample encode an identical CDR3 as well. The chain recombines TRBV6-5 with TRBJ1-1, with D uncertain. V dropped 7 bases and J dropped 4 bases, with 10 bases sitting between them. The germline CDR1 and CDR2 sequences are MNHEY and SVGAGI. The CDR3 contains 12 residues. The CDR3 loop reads CASTGGSTEAFF. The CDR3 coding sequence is TGTGCCAGCACGGGAGGGAGCACTGAAGCTTTCTTT.

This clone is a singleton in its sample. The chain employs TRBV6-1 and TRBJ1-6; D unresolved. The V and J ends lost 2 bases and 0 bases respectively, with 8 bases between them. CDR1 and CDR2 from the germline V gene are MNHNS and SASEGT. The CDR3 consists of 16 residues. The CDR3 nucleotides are TGTGCCAGCAGTGAACTCTGGAGCTCCTATAATTCACCCCTCCACTTT. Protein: CASSELWSSYNSPLHF.

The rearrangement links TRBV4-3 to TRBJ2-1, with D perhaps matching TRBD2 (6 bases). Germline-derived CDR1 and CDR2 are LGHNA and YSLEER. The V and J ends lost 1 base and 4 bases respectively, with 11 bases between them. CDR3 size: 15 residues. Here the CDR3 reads CASSQGGGRYNEQFF. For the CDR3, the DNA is TGCGCCAGCAGCCAAGGGGGAGGACGTTACAATGAGCAGTTCTTC.

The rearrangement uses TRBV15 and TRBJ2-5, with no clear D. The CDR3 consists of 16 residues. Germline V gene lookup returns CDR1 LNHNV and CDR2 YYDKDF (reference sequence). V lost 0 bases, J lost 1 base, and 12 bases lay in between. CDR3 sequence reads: CATSRDRPDLQETQYF. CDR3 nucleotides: TGTGCCACCAGCAGAGACAGGCCCGACCTCCAAGAGACCCAGTACTTC.